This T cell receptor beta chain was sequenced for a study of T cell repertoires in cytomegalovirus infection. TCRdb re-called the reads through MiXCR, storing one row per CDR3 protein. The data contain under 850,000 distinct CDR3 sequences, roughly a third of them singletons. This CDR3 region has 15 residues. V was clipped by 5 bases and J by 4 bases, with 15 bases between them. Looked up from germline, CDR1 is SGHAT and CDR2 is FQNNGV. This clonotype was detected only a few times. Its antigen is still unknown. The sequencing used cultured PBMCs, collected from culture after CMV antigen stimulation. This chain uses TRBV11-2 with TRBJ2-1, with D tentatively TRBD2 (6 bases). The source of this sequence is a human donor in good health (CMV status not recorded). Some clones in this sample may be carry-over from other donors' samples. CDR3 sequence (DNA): TGTGCCAGCAGCCCACCTCTAGCGATTTACAATGAGCAGTTCTTC. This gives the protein CASSPPLAIYNEQFF.